This TCR beta chain derives from a study of T cell clones after liver transplantation. The overall study: TCRbeta sequencing after a pre-transplant mixed lymphocyte reaction identified graft-donor-reactive clones, later tracked in post-transplant blood. HCV positivity affected three of eight recipients; the rest lacked autoimmune or viral indications. Patients counted as tolerant after at least one year off all immunosuppression, enzymes not exceeding twice normal.

In germline, CDR1 is SGHRS, CDR2 YFSETQ. V was pared by 0 bases and J by 7 bases, with 9 bases of the junction left unmatched. This CDR3 region has 16 residues. Only in-frame clones appear in the TCRdb table, and some are missing; sequencing was by immunoSEQ multiplex PCR. This table holds roughly 100,000 clones, around 84% found once. Thawed unstimulated PBMCs were FACS-sorted by CD3, CD4 and CD8 into two populations. Sample: CD4+ T cells from blood, taken approximately 43 months after liver transplant. The receptor's source is a human patient who received a liver transplant. The graft donor may be the source of some T cells. The genes are TRBV5-1 and TRBJ2-1; 8 nucleotides align to TRBD2. CDR3 sequence reads: CASSLDRGGRRNEQFF. The CDR3 DNA reads TGCGCCAGCAGCTTGGATCGGGGGGGCCGTAGAAATGAGCAGTTCTTC. Full variable domain (rest looked up from reference TRBV5-1 and TRBJ2-1): KAGVTQTPRYLIKTRGQQVTLSCSPISGHRSVSWYQQTPGQGLQFLFEYFSETQRNKGNFPGRFSGRQFSNSRSEMNVSTLELGDSALYLCASSLDRGGRRNEQFFGPGTRLTVL.